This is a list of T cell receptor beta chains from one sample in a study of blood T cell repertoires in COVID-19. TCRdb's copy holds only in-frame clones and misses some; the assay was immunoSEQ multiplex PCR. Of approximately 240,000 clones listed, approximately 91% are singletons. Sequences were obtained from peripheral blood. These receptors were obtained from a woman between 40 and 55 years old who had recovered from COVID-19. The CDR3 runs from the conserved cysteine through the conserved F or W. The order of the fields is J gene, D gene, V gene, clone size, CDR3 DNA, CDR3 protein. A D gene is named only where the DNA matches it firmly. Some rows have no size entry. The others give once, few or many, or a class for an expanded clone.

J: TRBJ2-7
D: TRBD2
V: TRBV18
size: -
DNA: TGTGCCAGCTCACCACCGCGGCTAGCGGGAGTTGAGCAGTACTTC
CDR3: CASSPPRLAGVEQYF

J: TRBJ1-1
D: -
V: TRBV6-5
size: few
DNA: TGTGCCAGCAGACCAGGACAGTCGAGAACTGAAGCTTTCTTT
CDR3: CASRPGQSRTEAFF

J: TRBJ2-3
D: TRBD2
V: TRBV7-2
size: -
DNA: TGTGCCAGCAGCTTAGTTATAGCGGGAGGGGCGGCAGATACGCAGTATTTT
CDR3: CASSLVIAGGAADTQYF

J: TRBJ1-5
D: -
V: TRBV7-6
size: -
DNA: TGTGCCAGCAGCCCCCTCGGGGGATTCAATCAGCCCCAGCATTTT
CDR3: CASSPLGGFNQPQHF

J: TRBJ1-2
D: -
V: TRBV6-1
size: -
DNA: TGTGCCAGCAGTGAAGAGCCAGGGAGGAACTATGGCTACACCTTC
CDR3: CASSEEPGRNYGYTF

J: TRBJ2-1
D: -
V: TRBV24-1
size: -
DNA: TGTGCCACCAGTGATTTGAAGGGAGCTTACAATGAGCAGTTCTTC
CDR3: CATSDLKGAYNEQFF

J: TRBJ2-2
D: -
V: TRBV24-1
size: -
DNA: TGTGCCACCAGTGATGGGCAGGGGACGAACACCGGGGAGCTGTTTTTT
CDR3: CATSDGQGTNTGELFF

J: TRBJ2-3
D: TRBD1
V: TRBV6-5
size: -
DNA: TGTGCCAGCAGTTACGCTGGGACAGAGACAGATACGCAGTATTTT
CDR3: CASSYAGTETDTQYF

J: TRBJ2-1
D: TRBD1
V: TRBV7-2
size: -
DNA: TGTGCCAGCAGCTTAGATTCGGACAGGTTCCCGTTCTTC
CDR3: CASSLDSDRFPFF

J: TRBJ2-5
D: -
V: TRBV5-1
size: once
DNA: TGCGCCAGCAGTTCTTCTCAGGGAAGGGAGACCCAGTACTTC
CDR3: CASSSSQGRETQYF

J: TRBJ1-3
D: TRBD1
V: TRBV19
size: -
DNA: TGTGCCAGTAGTATGGGGACAGTAGGTGGAAACACCATATATTTT
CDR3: CASSMGTVGGNTIYF

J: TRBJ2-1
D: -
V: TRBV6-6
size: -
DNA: TGTGCCAGCAGCACGGAGACAGGCTATGAGCAGTTCTTC
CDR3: CASSTETGYEQFF

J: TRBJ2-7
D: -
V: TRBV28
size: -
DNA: TGTGCCAGCATGGGCGTTTTCTACGAGCAGTACTTC
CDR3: CASMGVFYEQYF

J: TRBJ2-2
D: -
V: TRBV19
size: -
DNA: TGTGCCAGTAGTATTGGGGGAGGCACCGGGGAGCTGTTTTTT
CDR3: CASSIGGGTGELFF

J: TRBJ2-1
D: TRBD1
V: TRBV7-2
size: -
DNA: TGTGCCAGCAGCTTAGGGGGACAGGGTTATAATGAGCAGTTCTTC
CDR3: CASSLGGQGYNEQFF

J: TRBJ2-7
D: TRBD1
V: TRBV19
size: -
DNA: TGTGCCAGTAGCCGACAGGGTTCTTACGAGCAGTACTTC
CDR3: CASSRQGSYEQYF

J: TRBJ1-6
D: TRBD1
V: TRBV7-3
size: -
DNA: TGTGCCAGCAGCCAAGGACAGGGAGGCTCACCCCTCCACTTT
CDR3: CASSQGQGGSPLHF

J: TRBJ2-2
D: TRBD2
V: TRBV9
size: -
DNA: TGTGCCAGCAGCGTAGGACTAGCTCGGACCGGGGAGCTGTTTTTT
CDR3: CASSVGLARTGELFF

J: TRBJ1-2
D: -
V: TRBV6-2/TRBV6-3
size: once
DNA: TGTGCCAGCAGCATTCGACAGTTCCTTAACTATGGCTACACCTTC
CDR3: CASSIRQFLNYGYTF

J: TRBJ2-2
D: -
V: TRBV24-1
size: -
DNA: TGTGCCACCAGTGACAACCTTCACAGGACCGGGGAGCTGTTTTTT
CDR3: CATSDNLHRTGELFF

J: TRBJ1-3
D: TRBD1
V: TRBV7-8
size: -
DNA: TGTGCCAGCAGCCAGGGACAGGGATCGGCTGGAAACACCATATATTTT
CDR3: CASSQGQGSAGNTIYF

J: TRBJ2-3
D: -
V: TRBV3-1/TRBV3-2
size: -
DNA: TGTGCCAGCAGCCAAGGTAAAGGCTTGCTCGAGGCAGATACGCAGTATTTT
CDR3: CASSQGKGLLEADTQYF

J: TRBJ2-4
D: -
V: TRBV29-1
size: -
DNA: TGCAGCGTTCGAAACCGCAGTCCCGGGAACATTCAGTACTTC
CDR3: CSVRNRSPGNIQYF

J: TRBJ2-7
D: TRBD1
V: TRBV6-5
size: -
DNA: TGTGCCAGCAGCTCGGGACAGGCTCCTTCCTACGAGCAGTACTTC
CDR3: CASSSGQAPSYEQYF

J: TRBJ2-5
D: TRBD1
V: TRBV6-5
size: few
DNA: TGTGCCAGCAGTTACTCGGACAGGGGGTCCCAGTACTTC
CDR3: CASSYSDRGSQYF

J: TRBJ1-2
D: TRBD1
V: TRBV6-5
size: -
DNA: TGTGCCAGCATGCGGCAGGGGGGCTATGGCTACACCTTC
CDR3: CASMRQGGYGYTF

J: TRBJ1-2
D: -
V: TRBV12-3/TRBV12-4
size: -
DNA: TGTGCCAGCATTGACAGCAATGGCTACACCTTC
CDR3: CASIDSNGYTF

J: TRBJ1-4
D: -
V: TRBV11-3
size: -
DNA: TGTGCCAGCAGCTTAGGGCCAGGGATCTTTGAAAAACTGTTTTTT
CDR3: CASSLGPGIFEKLFF